This entry lists 13 T cell receptor beta chains sequenced from one sample in a study of shared clonotypes between healthy human individuals. TCRdb keeps only in-frame clones here, not all; method: immunoSEQ multiplex PCR. This repertoire shows 470,000 or so clones, around 85% found once; its top ten account for more than 9.5%. The source material was PBMCs. The receptor source for this set is a woman between 40 and 50 years old in good health. Some clones in this sample may be carry-over from other donors' samples.

As concerns this clone: One base separates it from a far larger clone, so it is likely a read error. The CDR3 region is CASSEFGTGGCEQYF. The CDR3 DNA reads as TGTGCCAGCAGTGAGTTCGGGACAGGGGGCTGCGAGCAGTACTTC. The chain employs TRBV25-1 and TRBJ2-5; 12 nucleotides align to TRBD1. TRBJ2-7 matches the DNA end more closely, so the J call is doubtful. Germline V lookup: CDR1 MGHDK, CDR2 SYGVNS. This CDR3 has 15 amino acids.

The chain couples TRBV27 to TRBJ1-5, with D tentatively TRBD1 (5 bases). CDR1 is MNHEY, CDR2 SMNVEV, per germline (reference sequence). Trimming removed 6 bases at V and 6 bases at J, with 12 bases between. The CDR3 runs 13 residues. DNA for the CDR3: TGTGCCAGCAGCCGGGGGTCGAGTCAGCCCCAGCATTTT. This gives the protein CASSRGSSQPQHF.

The chain carries TRBV5-1 and TRBJ2-3; 7 nucleotides agree with TRBD2. The CDR3 sequence is 17 residues long. The germline V gene has CDR1 SGHRS and CDR2 YFSETQ. V lost 1 base and J lost 4; bases outside the gene matches: 12. The CDR3 spells CASSLKTSLAVADTQYF. In DNA, the CDR3 is TGCGCCAGCAGCTTGAAGACTAGCCTAGCCGTGGCAGATACGCAGTATTTT.

This clone was seen repeatedly, ten times or more. Other DNA sequences within the sample encode an identical CDR3. The V and J genes are TRBV7-2 and TRBJ1-2; tentative D call: TRBD1 (6 bases). The CDR3 is 13 amino acids. Trimming took 5 bases from V and 6 from J, leaving 13 bases between them. Germline V gene data show CDR1 as SGHTA and CDR2 as FQGNSA. CDR3 loop: CASSPDRRNGYTF. The CDR3 coding sequence is TGTGCCAGCAGCCCAGACAGGCGTAATGGCTACACCTTC.

At least ten counts were recorded for this clone. V gene TRBV19 combines with J gene TRBJ2-7; 14 bases line up with TRBD2. CDR3 length: 16 amino acids. CDR1 and CDR2 (germline): LNHDA, SQIVND (reference sequence). J gave up 6 bases and V 1 base, and 5 bases lay outside the gene matches. CDR3 residues: CASSIAGLAGAREQYF. The CDR3 DNA is TGTGCCAGTAGTATAGCGGGACTAGCGGGAGCTCGCGAGCAGTACTTC.

The chain links TRBV6-4 to TRBJ2-1; the match to TRBD1 covers 11 bases. This CDR3 region has 14 residues. V dropped 2 bases and J dropped 10; count of bases not matched to a gene: 4. Germline CDR1 is MRHNA and CDR2 is SNTAGT. CDR3: CASSDGTGGGEQFF. The CDR3 region has the DNA TGTGCCAGCAGTGACGGGACAGGGGGTGGGGAGCAGTTCTTC.

The V gene is TRBV28, the J gene TRBJ2-5, with D possibly being TRBD1 or TRBD2 (5 bases each). The V end was cut by 6 bases, the J end by 4 bases, with 15 bases between. The CDR3 sequence is 14 residues long. Germline-derived CDR1 and CDR2 are MDHEN and SYDVKM. The CDR3 loop reads CASRRGPFPETQYF. CDR3 nucleotides: TGTGCCAGCAGACGGGGCCCTTTTCCAGAGACCCAGTACTTC.

This clone has only one observation. This chain uses TRBV5-1 with TRBJ2-1; TRBD2 is a possible D gene (6 bases). The CDR3 extends over 16 amino acids. The germline V and J ends were trimmed by 0 bases and 2 bases, with 12 bases remaining between them. The germline V gene encodes CDR1 SGHRS and CDR2 YFSETQ. The CDR3 DNA is TGCGCCAGCAGCTTGGAACTCGGGAGAGCCTACAATGAGCAGTTCTTC. Translation: CASSLELGRAYNEQFF.

V is TRBV7-2 and J is TRBJ1-1; D remains ambiguous. CDR1 and CDR2 (germline): SGHTA, FQGNSA. The germline V and J ends were trimmed by 1 base and 2 bases, with 8 bases remaining between them. The CDR3 is made up of 14 amino acids. CDR3 residues: CASSLDVGNTEAFF. CDR3 bases: TGTGCCAGCAGCTTAGACGTCGGAAACACTGAAGCTTTCTTT.

Of note for this clone: At the DNA level, this CDR3 is encoded by other sequences in the same sample as well. J is TRBJ1-1 and V is TRBV30; D is possibly TRBD1 (5 bases). Germline V CDR1 and CDR2: GTSNPN, SVGIG (reference sequence). This CDR3 comprises 12 residues. CDR3 nucleotides: TGTGCATGGGGCCCAGGGAGCACTGAAGCTTTCTTT. Protein: CAWGPGSTEAFF.

The chain couples TRBV7-9 to TRBJ2-1, with TRBD1 identical over 7 bases. J lost 10 bases, V lost 0 bases, and 9 bases had no gene match. The CDR3 totals 15 residues. Germline CDR1 SEHNR, CDR2 FQNEAQ (reference sequence). CDR3 protein: CASSLAGTETGEQFF. As DNA, the CDR3 is TGTGCCAGCAGCTTAGCGGGGACAGAGACAGGAGAGCAGTTCTTC.

As regards this clone: The likely explanation is a read error, given a far larger clone one base away. The identical CDR3 is also encoded by other nucleotide sequences in the sample. V is TRBV30 and J is TRBJ1-5, with D unclear. CDR1 is GTSNPN and CDR2 is SVGIG in the germline V gene (reference sequence). The CDR3 runs 14 residues. DNA of the CDR3: TGTGCCTGGAGCGGCACGATGGCGAATCAGCCCCAGCACTTT. Its protein product is CAWSGTMANQPQHF.

The chain couples TRBV27 to TRBJ2-3; a possible D gene is TRBD1 (6 bases). V lost 0 bases, J lost 5 bases, and 15 bases lay in between. The germline V gene encodes CDR1 MNHEY and CDR2 SMNVEV (reference sequence). This CDR3 region has 16 residues. The CDR3 loop reads CASSLSIGGGRDTQYF. The DNA of the CDR3 is TGTGCCAGCAGTTTATCGATCGGTGGGGGCAGAGATACGCAGTATTTT.